A single sample is the source of the 19 T cell receptor beta chains below, sequenced in a study of radiation and T cells in renal cell carcinoma. Treatment specified: treatment-naive control, cytoreductive nephrectomy. Using immunoSEQ multiplex PCR, the repertoire was profiled, and TCRdb retains in-frame clones only, with some absent. Seen here are a few thousand clones, over 70% observed once, and the top ten hold more than 7%. The sequencing used tumor tissue, collected from a patient whose treatment was nephrectomy without radiotherapy. The receptor set was obtained from a man in his fifties or sixties with renal cell carcinoma.

This clone has a handful of counts. The rearrangement joins TRBV28 to TRBJ1-1; possibly TRBD1 for D (6 bases). This CDR3 contains 12 residues. V gave up 2 bases and J gave up 12 bases, with 13 bases separating them. Per the germline V gene, CDR1 is MDHEN and CDR2 is SYDVKM. As DNA, the CDR3 is TGTGCCAGCAGTTTAGAAACAGGGTTCACTTTCTTT. Protein: CASSLETGFTFF.

The CDR3 region is CASSIVDSLAGELFF. As DNA, the CDR3 is TGTGCCAGTAGTATAGTGGACAGCCTAGCCGGGGAGCTGTTTTTT. The chain uses TRBV19 and TRBJ2-2, with a weak D call TRBD1 (6 bases). The CDR3 totals 15 residues. Deletions cut 1 base from V and 6 bases from J, with 12 bases between. CDR1 LNHDA and CDR2 SQIVND come from the germline V gene (reference sequence).

The J gene is TRBJ1-1, the V gene TRBV20-1; D remains ambiguous. The CDR3 extends over 11 amino acids. In germline, CDR1 is DFQATT, CDR2 SNEGSKA (reference sequence). V lost 7 bases to trimming and J lost 1 base, with 7 bases between them. In nucleotides, the CDR3 is TGCAGTGTTCTGACGAACACTGAAGCTTTCTTT. Its protein is CSVLTNTEAFF.

This clone was counted only a few times. The rearrangement uses TRBV30 and TRBJ1-1, with D unresolved. The V gene lost 5 bases and the J gene lost 2 bases, with 12 bases spanning the gap. The CDR3 has 13 residues. The germline V gene encodes CDR1 GTSNPN and CDR2 SVGIG (reference sequence). CDR3 residues: CAWDGGRNTEAFF. In nucleotides, the CDR3 is TGTGCCTGGGACGGAGGGCGTAACACTGAAGCTTTCTTT.

In nucleotides, the CDR3 is TGTGCCAGCAGCGAAACGACAGGGGGCGGGGAGACCCAGTACTTC. It codes for CASSETTGGGETQYF. This chain joins TRBV4-2 and TRBJ2-5, with 10 nucleotides matching TRBD1. There are 15 residues in the CDR3. The germline V gene encodes CDR1 LGHNA and CDR2 YNFKEQ. V was pared by 5 bases and J by 5 bases, with 8 bases of the junction left unmatched.

This chain connects TRBV7-8 to TRBJ1-2; 8 nucleotides match TRBD1. V lost 5 bases and J lost 6; bases outside the gene matches: 5. In germline, CDR1 is SGHVS, CDR2 FQNEAQ. The CDR3 loop spans 13 amino acids. CDR3 DNA sequence: TGTGCCAGCAGCCCGGACAGGGAGAATGGCTACACCTTC. Amino acid sequence: CASSPDRENGYTF.

With regard to this clone: Germline and junction disagree at one end, which may indicate a read error. This sequence joins TRBV7-7 and TRBJ2-2; D uncertain. Germline V gene lookup returns CDR1 SSHAT and CDR2 FNYEAQ (reference sequence). The CDR3 is 14 amino acids. CDR3 DNA sequence: TGTGCTAGCAGCTTAAGGCCAAACACCGGGGAGCTGTTTTTT. It translates to CASSLRPNTGELFF.

In this sample, this clone turned up once. The CDR3 loop reads CAWSVLTSEAFF. CDR3 nucleotides: TGTGCCTGGAGTGTACTGACTAGTGAAGCTTTCTTT. V gene TRBV30 combines with J gene TRBJ1-1; D is undetermined. V gave up 0 bases and J gave up 7 bases, with 9 bases separating them. This CDR3 has 12 amino acids. Germline V gene data show CDR1 as GTSNPN and CDR2 as SVGIG (reference sequence).

This chain joins TRBV20-1 and TRBJ2-1; D is uncertain. Trimming shortened V by 6 bases and J by 11 bases, and 14 bases separated the two germline ends. The CDR3 has 11 amino acids. The V gene's germline CDR1 is DFQATT and CDR2 SNEGSKA (reference sequence). CDR3 sequence: CSAAPATQQFF. For the CDR3, the DNA is TGCAGTGCAGCGCCGGCGACTCAGCAGTTCTTC.

This rearrangement joins TRBV6-5 to TRBJ2-5; D gene ambiguous. V lost 5 bases, J lost 1 base, and 8 bases lay in between. The CDR3 is 13 residues long. The germline gives CDR1 MNHEY, CDR2 SVGAGI. CDR3 sequence (DNA): TGTGCCAGCAGTCACGGCCGCCAAGAGACCCAGTACTTC. This translates into CASSHGRQETQYF.

The chain couples TRBV5-1 to TRBJ2-1; TRBD1 or TRBD2 may be the D gene (5 bases each). The germline gives CDR1 SGHRS, CDR2 YFSETQ. V shed 0 bases and J shed 10 bases, with 17 bases lying between them. CDR3 size: 15 residues. The CDR3 nucleotides are TGCGCCAGCAGCTTGGGTCTAGCCGGGACGGGAGAGCAGTTCTTC. It specifies CASSLGLAGTGEQFF.

This clone was seen once. The CDR3 spells CASSERGYYGYTF. CDR3 nucleotide sequence: TGTGCCAGCAGTGAAAGAGGGTACTATGGCTACACCTTC. The chain links TRBV28 to TRBJ1-2; D gene unclear. The CDR3 is 13 residues long. Trimming shortened V by 5 bases and J by 3 bases, and 10 bases separated the two germline ends. Germline CDR1 is MDHEN and CDR2 is SYDVKM.

J is TRBJ1-5 and V is TRBV7-6, with D uncertain. The germline V and J ends were trimmed by 5 bases and 0 bases, with 11 bases remaining between them. This CDR3 has 15 amino acids. Germline-derived CDR1 and CDR2 are SGHVS and FNYEAQ. CDR3 sequence: CASSLLGNSNQPQHF. CDR3 nucleotide sequence: TGTGCCAGCAGCCTTTTGGGCAATAGCAATCAGCCCCAGCATTTT.

The chain recombines TRBV19 with TRBJ2-2, with unresolved D. Trimming left V 3 bases short and J 0 bases short, with 5 bases between. The germline V gene encodes CDR1 LNHDA and CDR2 SQIVND (reference sequence). The CDR3 is 14 residues long. The CDR3 loop is CASSIGANTGELFF. The CDR3 bases are TGTGCCAGTAGTATCGGAGCGAACACCGGGGAGCTGTTTTTT.

This clone has only one observation. DNA for the CDR3: TGCGCCAGCAGACCCGGCGAGAGCAGGGGCAACACTGAAGCTTTCTTT. Translating it yields CASRPGESRGNTEAFF. The rearrangement uses TRBV5-1 and TRBJ1-1, with D tentatively TRBD1 (6 bases). Between the trimmed V and J ends, which lost 5 bases and 2 bases, there was a span of 19 bases. The germline V gene encodes CDR1 SGHRS and CDR2 YFSETQ. The CDR3 is 16 amino acids.

The chain has TRBV7-9 and TRBJ1-4, with D unclear. The CDR3 length is 15 residues. With 5 bases removed from V and 6 bases from J, the gap between germline ends came to 16 bases. Looked up from germline, CDR1 is SEHNR and CDR2 is FQNEAQ (reference sequence). Written as DNA, the CDR3 is TGTGCCAGCAGCACAAGTGGGGTGAGAGATGAAAAACTGTTTTTT. This codes for CASSTSGVRDEKLFF.

The chain has TRBV5-1 and TRBJ1-1, with unresolved D. V lost 0 bases and J lost 0, with 9 bases in between. The CDR3 contains 15 residues. CDR1 is SGHRS, CDR2 YFSETQ, per germline. DNA for the CDR3: TGCGCCAGCAGCTTGGTCGGCCACATGAACACTGAAGCTTTCTTT. Its protein product is CASSLVGHMNTEAFF.

The chain uses TRBV19 and TRBJ2-5; tentatively, D is TRBD1 (6 bases). Trimming left V 5 bases short and J 1 base short, with 14 bases between. Germline loops: CDR1 LNHDA, CDR2 SQIVND (reference sequence). CDR3 size: 15 residues. In DNA form, the CDR3 reads TGTGCCAGTAGTCTCCAACCAGGGGTCCAAGAGACCCAGTACTTC. It is translated as CASSLQPGVQETQYF.

This sequence joins TRBV5-1 and TRBJ2-5; no firm D call. CDR3 length: 15 amino acids. Trimming took off 1 base at V and 5 bases at J, with 15 bases between the two ends. CDR1 is SGHRS and CDR2 is YFSETQ in the germline V gene. The DNA of the CDR3 is TGCGCCAGCAGCTTGTCCCGGCGGAAGGAGGAGACCCAGTACTTC. Protein sequence: CASSLSRRKEETQYF.